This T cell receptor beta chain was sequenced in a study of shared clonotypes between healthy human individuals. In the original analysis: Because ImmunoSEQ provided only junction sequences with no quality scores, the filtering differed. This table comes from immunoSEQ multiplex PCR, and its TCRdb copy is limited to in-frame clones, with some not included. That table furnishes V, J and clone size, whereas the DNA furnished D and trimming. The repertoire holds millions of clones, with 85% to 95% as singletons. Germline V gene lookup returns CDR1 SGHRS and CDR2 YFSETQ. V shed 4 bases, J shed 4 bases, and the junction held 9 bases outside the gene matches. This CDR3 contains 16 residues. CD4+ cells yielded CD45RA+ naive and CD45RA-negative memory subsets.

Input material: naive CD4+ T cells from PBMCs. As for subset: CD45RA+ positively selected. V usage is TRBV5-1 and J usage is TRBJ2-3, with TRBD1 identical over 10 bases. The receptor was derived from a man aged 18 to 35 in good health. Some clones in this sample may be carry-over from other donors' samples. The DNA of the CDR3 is TGCGCCAGCAGCGGACCGGGACAGGGGAGGTCAGATACGCAGTATTTT. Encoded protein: CASSGPGQGRSDTQYF.